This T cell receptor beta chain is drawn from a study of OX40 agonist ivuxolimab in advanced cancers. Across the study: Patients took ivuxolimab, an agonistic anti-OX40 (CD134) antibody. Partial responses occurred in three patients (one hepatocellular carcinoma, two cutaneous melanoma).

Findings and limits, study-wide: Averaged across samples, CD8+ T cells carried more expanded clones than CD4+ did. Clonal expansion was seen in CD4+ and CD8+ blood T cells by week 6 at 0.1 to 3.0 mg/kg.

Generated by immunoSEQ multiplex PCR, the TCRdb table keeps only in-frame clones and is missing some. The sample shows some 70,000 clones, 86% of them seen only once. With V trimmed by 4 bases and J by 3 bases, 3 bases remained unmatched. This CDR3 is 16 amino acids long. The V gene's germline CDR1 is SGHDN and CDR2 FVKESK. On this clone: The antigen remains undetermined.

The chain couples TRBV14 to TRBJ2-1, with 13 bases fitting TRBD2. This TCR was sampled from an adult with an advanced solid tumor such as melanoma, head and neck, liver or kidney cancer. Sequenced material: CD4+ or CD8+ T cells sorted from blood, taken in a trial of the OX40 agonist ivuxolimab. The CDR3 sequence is CASSPWTSGGYNEQFF. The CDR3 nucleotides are TGTGCCAGCAGCCCGTGGACTAGCGGGGGCTACAATGAGCAGTTCTTC.